This entry concerns a single TCR beta chain. PCR involved 60 Vbeta and 13 Jbeta primers. Produced via immunoSEQ multiplex PCR; TCRdb's table is partial and in-frame only. The sample holds over 200,000 clones, 82% seen once. These data are taken from a study of cytomegalovirus exposure and HLA in healthy donors. This clonotype originated in a man between 40 and 49 years old in good health and CMV-seropositive. The sample taken for sequencing was PBMCs.

This CDR3 is CASSLSASGRPSYEQYF. For the CDR3, the DNA is TGTGCCAGCAGCTTGAGCGCTAGCGGGAGGCCCTCCTACGAGCAGTACTTC. V usage is TRBV5-4 and J usage is TRBJ2-5, with 11 bases fitting TRBD2. The DNA end is more similar to TRBJ2-7, so the J call may be wrong. The CDR3 is 17 amino acids. CDR1 is SGHNT and CDR2 is YYREEE in the germline V gene (reference sequence).